Following are 14 T cell receptor beta chains from one sample sequenced in a study of blood T cell repertoires in COVID-19. Using immunoSEQ multiplex PCR, the repertoire was profiled, and TCRdb retains in-frame clones only, with some absent. The table has fewer than 45,000 clones, around four fifths seen once. Sequenced sample: peripheral blood. The receptors shown here come from a man aged 55 to 70 with COVID-19, enrolled during active disease.

V gene TRBV24-1 combines with J gene TRBJ2-2, with 8 bases identical to TRBD2. This CDR3 has 17 amino acids. CDR1 and CDR2 (germline): KGHDR, SFDVKD. Trimming at V came to 9 bases and at J to 0 bases, leaving 11 bases not matched to a gene. CDR3 protein: CATRASGLKPNTGELFF. DNA for the CDR3: TGTGCCACCCGGGCTAGCGGGTTAAAACCGAACACCGGGGAGCTGTTTTTT.

The rearrangement uses TRBV30 and TRBJ1-1; 9 nucleotides match TRBD1. V dropped 4 bases and J dropped 6; count of bases not matched to a gene: 6. The CDR3 runs 13 residues. CDR1 and CDR2 (germline): GTSNPN, SVGIG (reference sequence). The CDR3: CAWKLTGGAEAFF. The CDR3 DNA is TGTGCCTGGAAACTGACAGGGGGGGCTGAAGCTTTCTTT.

The chain uses TRBV6-5 and TRBJ1-5, with D uncertain. Germline loops: CDR1 MNHEY, CDR2 SVGAGI. The V end was cut by 10 bases, the J end by 1 base, with 14 bases between. The CDR3 is 14 residues long. This CDR3 is CATSGSRSNQPQHF. In DNA, the CDR3 is TGTGCCACCTCAGGATCAAGAAGCAATCAGCCCCAGCATTTT.

The V call is TRBV29-1, the J call TRBJ1-1, with 8 bases matching TRBD1. The CDR3 spans 13 residues. In germline, CDR1 is SQVTM, CDR2 ANQGSEA. V lost 6 bases to trimming and J lost 4 bases; unmatched junction nucleotides: 7. The CDR3 bases are TGCAGCGTCCGAGACAGGGGCGCCACTGAAGCTTTCTTT. This gives the protein CSVRDRGATEAFF.

This chain connects TRBV6-1 to TRBJ1-2; a weak D match, TRBD1 (5 bases). The CDR3 length is 14 residues. Germline loops: CDR1 MNHNS, CDR2 SASEGT. The V end was cut by 3 bases, the J end by 5 bases, with 13 bases between. The CDR3 sequence: CASSEGGSGYGYTF. The CDR3 DNA reads as TGTGCCAGCAGTGAGGGGGGTTCAGGTTATGGCTACACCTTC.

The chain is built from TRBV12-5 and TRBJ1-3; D is possibly TRBD1 (5 bases). Germline V gene sequence: CDR1 LGHNT, CDR2 FRNRAP. This CDR3 comprises 14 residues. V gave up 4 bases and J gave up 0 bases, with 7 bases separating them. CDR3 sequence: CASGSTVSGNTIYF. The CDR3 nucleotides read TGTGCTAGTGGTTCGACAGTCTCTGGAAACACCATATATTTT.

V is TRBV11-2 and J is TRBJ2-7, with 10 bases identical to TRBD1. The CDR3 totals 15 residues. With 4 bases clipped from V and 1 base from J, the junction kept 4 bases outside the gene matches. Germline V CDR1 and CDR2: SGHAT, FQNNGV. CDR3 DNA: TGTGCCAGCAGCTCCCGGGACAGGGGTTCCTACGAGCAGTACTTC. This translates into CASSSRDRGSYEQYF. Full variable domain (remainder filled in from reference TRBV11-2 and TRBJ2-7): EAGVAQSPRYKIIEKRQSVAFWCNPISGHATLYWYQQILGQGPKLLIQFQNNGVVDDSQLPKDRFSAERLKGVDSTLKIQPAKLEDSAVYLCASSSRDRGSYEQYFGPGTRLTVT.

The chain carries TRBV7-2 and TRBJ1-6; the D is unclear. This CDR3 has 14 amino acids. Germline-derived CDR1 and CDR2 are SGHTA and FQGNSA. V lost 3 bases and J lost 6, with 9 bases in between. CDR3 sequence (DNA): TGTGCCAGCAGCTTGGGCAGCCTTAATTCACCCCTCCACTTT. It specifies CASSLGSLNSPLHF.

The rearrangement uses TRBV30 and TRBJ1-1, with a weak D call TRBD1 (6 bases). Germline V gene lookup returns CDR1 GTSNPN and CDR2 SVGIG (reference sequence). This CDR3 is 14 amino acids long. Trimming left V 3 bases short and J 11 bases short, with 22 bases between. CDR3 sequence: CAWSRQERWERAFF. The CDR3 bases are TGTGCCTGGAGCCGACAGGAGAGATGGGAGCGGGCTTTCTTT.

V usage is TRBV19 and J usage is TRBJ2-5; D is perhaps TRBD1 (6 bases). CDR1 is LNHDA, CDR2 SQIVND, per germline (reference sequence). The CDR3 consists of 14 residues. Trimming removed 0 bases from V and 5 bases from J, with 10 bases in between. The CDR3 DNA follows: TGTGCCAGTAGTATAGAGGGGGCATCCGAGACCCAGTACTTC. Translating gives CASSIEGASETQYF.

This chain connects TRBV5-1 to TRBJ1-1; 7 bases line up with TRBD1. Germline lookup yields CDR1 SGHRS and CDR2 YFSETQ. J lost 0 bases, V lost 4 bases, and 6 bases had no gene match. The CDR3 runs 15 residues. Here the CDR3 DNA reads TGCGCCAGCAGCCCCTCACAGGGGATGAACACTGAAGCTTTCTTT. It codes for CASSPSQGMNTEAFF. The whole variable domain, filled in from reference TRBV5-1 and TRBJ1-1, reads KAGVTQTPRYLIKTRGQQVTLSCSPISGHRSVSWYQQTPGQGLQFLFEYFSETQRNKGNFPGRFSGRQFSNSRSEMNVSTLELGDSALYLCASSPSQGMNTEAFFGQGTRLTVV.

V and J are TRBV9 and TRBJ1-3, with no clear D. The CDR3 has 13 residues. V dropped 1 base and J dropped 4 bases, with 6 bases sitting between them. Germline CDR1 SGDLS, CDR2 YYNGEE. As DNA, the CDR3 is TGTGCCAGCAGCGTACTACAGGGAAACACCATATATTTT. This codes for CASSVLQGNTIYF.

The gene calls are TRBV6-5 and TRBJ2-3, with 9 nucleotides matching TRBD1. Germline V CDR1 and CDR2: MNHEY, SVGAGI. The CDR3 is 15 amino acids. J was trimmed by 4 bases and V by 5 bases; bases with no gene match: 7. CDR3: CASSQQGAISDTQYF. Written as DNA, the CDR3 is TGTGCCAGCAGTCAACAGGGGGCCATTTCAGATACGCAGTATTTT.

J is TRBJ1-5 and V is TRBV27, with 7 bases aligning to TRBD1. The CDR3 has 13 residues. Germline CDR1 and CDR2: MNHEY and SMNVEV (reference sequence). Trimming at V came to 5 bases and at J to 6 bases, leaving 4 bases not matched to a gene. DNA for the CDR3: TGTGCCAGCAGTGAGCAGGGGGGTCAGCCCCAGCATTTT. This gives the protein CASSEQGGQPQHF.